Each of the 17 T cell receptor beta chains below was sequenced from the same sample in a study of blood T cell repertoires in COVID-19. Using immunoSEQ multiplex PCR, the repertoire was profiled, and TCRdb retains in-frame clones only, with some absent. The sample consists of 330,000 or so clones, 80% to 90% of them appearing once. Specimen: PBMCs or T cells enriched from blood (not recorded which). These receptors were taken from a man aged 25-45 years who had recovered from COVID-19.

The V gene is TRBV9, the J gene TRBJ2-1; 9 nucleotides align to TRBD1. V gave up 3 bases and J gave up 2 bases; unmatched junction bases: 3. Germline V lookup: CDR1 SGDLS, CDR2 YYNGEE. The CDR3 has 15 amino acids. The CDR3 DNA is TGTGCCAGCAGCGCAGGACAGGGGACCTACAATGAGCAGTTCTTC. Translating it yields CASSAGQGTYNEQFF.

The chain combines TRBV9 with TRBJ2-3, with a weak D call TRBD2 (5 bases). V gave up 2 bases and J gave up 4 bases, with 17 bases separating them. The CDR3 contains 16 residues. Germline assignment: CDR1 SGDLS and CDR2 YYNGEE. Here the CDR3 reads CASSVFASPESDTQYF. Here the CDR3 DNA reads TGTGCCAGCAGCGTCTTTGCTAGCCCCGAATCAGATACGCAGTATTTT.

This chain links TRBV4-2 with TRBJ2-7; 9 bases map to TRBD1. The germline CDR1 and CDR2 sequences are LGHNA and YNFKEQ. The CDR3 has 13 residues. The trim removed 6 bases at V and 4 bases at J, leaving 4 bases unmatched. CDR3 loop: CASRRQGGYEQYF. The DNA for the CDR3 is TGTGCCAGCAGAAGACAGGGGGGTTACGAGCAGTACTTC.

The chain combines TRBV10-3 with TRBJ1-2; 8 bases fit TRBD1. Trimming removed 8 bases from V and 4 bases from J; junction bases left unmatched: 15. This CDR3 is 16 amino acids long. Per germline, CDR1 ENHRY and CDR2 SYGVKD. CDR3 residues: CAIGLDRAPTSYGYTF. In DNA, the CDR3 is TGTGCCATCGGACTGGACAGGGCGCCAACTAGCTATGGCTACACCTTC.

V and J are TRBV5-1 and TRBJ2-5; unclear D gene. Germline V gene lookup returns CDR1 SGHRS and CDR2 YFSETQ. V lost 0 bases and J 1 base, leaving 10 bases between the germline ends. This CDR3 is built from 15 residues. In DNA form, the CDR3 reads TGCGCCAGCAGCTTGGGCCGGAGCTTCCAAGAGACCCAGTACTTC. This codes for CASSLGRSFQETQYF.

V is TRBV10-3 and J is TRBJ2-1; 8 positions match TRBD1. Germline V gene lookup returns CDR1 ENHRY and CDR2 SYGVKD. The junction had 7 bases not matched to a gene; V was cut back by 9 bases and J by 3 bases. The CDR3 consists of 14 residues. The CDR3 coding sequence is TGTGCCATTGCAACAGGGGGGAACTACAATGAGCAGTTCTTC. Protein: CAIATGGNYNEQFF.

The chain employs TRBV13 and TRBJ2-3; D is perhaps TRBD2 (5 bases). This CDR3 spans 14 amino acids. The germline CDR1 and CDR2 sequences are PRHDT and FYEKMQ (reference sequence). V was trimmed by 4 bases and J by 3 bases, leaving 11 bases between them. The CDR3 spells CASSSLSVTDTQYF. The CDR3 DNA follows: TGTGCCAGCAGCTCACTTAGCGTAACAGATACGCAGTATTTT.

V gene TRBV19 combines with J gene TRBJ1-5; 7 positions agree with TRBD1. The CDR3 contains 15 residues. The germline V gene encodes CDR1 LNHDA and CDR2 SQIVND (reference sequence). The V and J ends lost 6 bases and 3 bases, in that order; junction bases with no gene match: 8. The CDR3 spells CASRPRTGYNQPQHF. Here the CDR3 DNA reads TGTGCCAGTAGGCCTCGGACAGGCTACAATCAGCCCCAGCATTTT. Full variable domain (outside the CDR3, taken from reference TRBV19 and TRBJ1-5): DGGITQSPKYLFRKEGQNVTLSCEQNLNHDAMYWYRQDPGQGLRLIYYSQIVNDFQKGDIAEGYSVSREKKESFPLTVTSAQKNPTAFYLCASRPRTGYNQPQHFGDGTRLSIL.

The chain links TRBV29-1 to TRBJ2-3; TRBD2 might be the D (6 bases). V lost 6 bases and J 11 bases, leaving 21 bases between the germline ends. Germline V gives CDR1 SQVTM, CDR2 ANQGSEA. There are 13 residues in the CDR3. CDR3 in DNA: TGCAGCGTAAAACCGGGGGAGAGAAGGGGGCAGTATTTT. This codes for CSVKPGERRGQYF.

The chain joins TRBV5-1 to TRBJ2-7; 7 nucleotides match TRBD1. From germline, CDR1 is SGHRS and CDR2 YFSETQ. With 3 bases clipped from V and 9 bases from J, the junction kept 15 bases outside the gene matches. The CDR3 runs 15 residues. CDR3 bases: TGCGCCAGCAGCTCCGGACAGGACGCCTCCGGAAGGCAGTACTTC. Translation gives CASSSGQDASGRQYF.

The chain carries TRBV10-1 and TRBJ1-1; TRBD1 matches at 8 bases. This CDR3 is built from 13 residues. Germline CDR1 and CDR2: WNHNN and SYGVQD (reference sequence). Trimming at V came to 8 bases and at J to 7 bases, leaving 9 bases not matched to a gene. The CDR3: CASRLTGDSEAFF. CDR3 in DNA: TGCGCCAGCCGCCTGACAGGGGATAGTGAAGCTTTCTTT.

CDR3 residues: CASSYNRGQATEAFF. The CDR3 DNA is TGTGCCAGCAGTTATAACAGGGGGCAGGCCACTGAAGCTTTCTTT. The gene calls are TRBV6-5 and TRBJ1-1, with 9 bases matching TRBD1. The germline gives CDR1 MNHEY, CDR2 SVGAGI. Trimming cost V 3 bases and J 4 bases; bases outside gene matches: 6. The CDR3 spans 15 residues.

The chain employs TRBV2 and TRBJ1-3; D unresolved. Germline CDR1 and CDR2: SNHLY and FYNNEI. There are 14 residues in the CDR3. V lost 3 bases, J lost 4 bases, and 10 bases lay in between. In nucleotides, the CDR3 is TGTGCCAGCAGTGATAAAGCGTTCGGAAACACCATATATTTT. This translates into CASSDKAFGNTIYF.

The chain carries TRBV5-5 and TRBJ1-4; D ambiguous. CDR3 size: 17 residues. V dropped 2 bases and J dropped 10 bases, with 24 bases sitting between them. Germline V gene lookup returns CDR1 SGHKS and CDR2 YYEKEE (reference sequence). The CDR3 reads CASSLGSPSGLGVKLFF. Written as DNA, the CDR3 is TGTGCCAGCAGCTTAGGGAGCCCATCGGGTCTTGGCGTAAAACTGTTTTTT.

The J gene is TRBJ1-3, the V gene TRBV5-4; D remains unclear. There are 15 residues in the CDR3. Germline CDR1 SGHNT, CDR2 YYREEE (reference sequence). Between the trimmed V and J ends, which lost 4 bases and 3 bases, there was a span of 14 bases. The CDR3, as DNA: TGTGCCAGCAGCGGCGGGAGCGGGAGTGGAAACACCATATATTTT. As protein: CASSGGSGSGNTIYF.

The chain couples TRBV11-2 to TRBJ1-1; D remains unclear. V was trimmed by 6 bases and J by 0 bases, leaving 8 bases between them. CDR1 SGHAT and CDR2 FQNNGV come from the germline V gene. The CDR3 runs 13 residues. CDR3 in amino acids: CASSLSLNTEAFF. The DNA for the CDR3 is TGTGCCAGCAGTTTATCGTTGAACACTGAAGCTTTCTTT. Filled out from reference TRBV11-2 and TRBJ1-1, the complete variable domain reads EAGVAQSPRYKIIEKRQSVAFWCNPISGHATLYWYQQILGQGPKLLIQFQNNGVVDDSQLPKDRFSAERLKGVDSTLKIQPAKLEDSAVYLCASSLSLNTEAFFGQGTRLTVV.

The chain joins TRBV5-1 to TRBJ2-3; the D gene is possibly TRBD2 (6 bases). The CDR3 totals 15 residues. CDR1 is SGHRS, CDR2 YFSETQ, per germline. The V and J ends lost 0 bases and 5 bases respectively, with 13 bases between them. Here the CDR3 reads CASSLAPTREDTQYF. In nucleotides, the CDR3 is TGCGCCAGCAGCTTGGCACCGACTAGAGAAGATACGCAGTATTTT.